This T cell receptor (beta chain) is from a study of long-term antiretroviral therapy in people with HIV (dated by TCRdb to between 2020 and 2023). For the study in its entirety: The earliest samples were collected approximately a decade before the 2015 WHO recommendation for immediate ART, a period when ART was typically delayed until CD4 counts fell. No cross-contamination during QIAcube processing was shown when test extractions of a monoclonal T-cell line were performed alongside 30 to 40 polyclonal samples. About 40% of the 30 participants with HIV were female. This retrospective serial study examined whether starting ART and sustained HIV suppression were associated with changes in the composition and diversity of the TRB repertoire in peripheral blood. From 30 to 35 adults with confirmed HIV infection, the cohort provided approximately 190 cryopreserved PBMC samples, gathered serially across a mean of around six years (range 1-12).

The immunoSEQ hsTCRB v3.0 assay was used at survey level resolution for TRB variable region sequencing. The targeted TRB sequencing depth was about 40,000-55,000 T-cell genomes per sample. TRB libraries were pooled and sequenced on an Illumina MiSeq using a v3 150-cycle kit. Concerning the study's data processing: Repertoire analysis was performed in R inside a reproducible Nextflow workflow that covered QC, data transformation and analysis. LymphoSeq2, an R package for exploring AIRR-Seq data, was used to implement custom analyses. A few samples that yielded fewer than 5000 total TRB sequences were excluded, so that more than 150 HIV repertoires were analyzed. Among the approximately 190 retained HIV repertoires, about 59 were collected before ART initiation and 129 were collected after ART initiation. Repertoires were downsampled to 5000 TRB nucleotide sequences, with summary statistics averaged over 100 downsampling iterations. TRB sequences were retained for analysis only if CDR3 regions of at least seven amino acids were present. Diversity was measured with a Shannon entropy-derived clonality score and the Gini coefficient. Repertoire networks linked the top 5000 CDR3 amino acid sequences whenever two sequences differed by an edit distance of one. For TRB CDR3 amino acid sequences, antigen specificity groups and MHC restriction were predicted with GLIPH2. Known CMV, EBV, HIV or tissue antigen associations were flagged by matching CDR3 amino acid sequences against VDJdb and McPAS-TCR. Pre-ART, post-ART and control groups were compared with Wilcoxon signed-rank tests and Holm-Bonferroni correction. This is the immuneACCESS table as TCRdb keeps it, with only in-frame sequences that have V and J called. A part of the clones is gone; compared with another copy, unresolved V genes explain less than half, and the rest is unexplained. That table supplies the V and J calls and clone size; D and trimming were determined from the DNA. Recorded for this sample are 29,000 or so clones; roughly 93% of them occurred a single time. Jointly, the top ten make up 2.5% to 3.5% of the sample.

As regards this clone: Its antigen target is currently unknown. One base away there is no much larger clone; base qualities are not given.

Inclusion was restricted to participants for whom at least one PBMC sample before ART initiation and at least two post-ART samples were available. All participants with HIV were treated in the United States of America. Before DNA extraction, cryopreserved samples of roughly 0.85-11 million PBMC were thawed and then washed. At the time of the earliest PBMC sample, participants with HIV were aged between roughly 20 and 60 years. Per participant, PBMC samples came from 1-4 timepoints prior to ART initiation and 2-8 timepoints following ART initiation, for a median of 7 samples. Serial HIV viral load, CD4+ T-cell count, ART history and demographic data were obtained for every participant. Using a Qiagen kit on a QIAcube, genomic DNA was extracted from unsorted PBMC, with samples processed in batches of 12. Study-wide findings and limitations: Expanded TRB clones identified before ART initiation dominated the repertoire at all time points, although this dominance fluctuated and declined in many PLHIV after ART. The samples span the years 2004 to 2017, and the ART regimens used at that time may not be as effective as current regimens. Owing to limited PBMC availability, only the TCR beta chain was sequenced, without alpha chain pairing. Inferences about post-ART repertoire changes were limited because no data were available on ART adherence, viral resistance or therapy changes. CDR3 length ranges in HIV repertoires were narrower than in controls, and network structure suggested an antigen-experienced repertoire with only a slight naive shift after ART. Unsorted PBMC were profiled instead of sorted CD4+ and CD8+ T cells because pre-ART samples had limited cell numbers. A significant increase in TRB diversity was found to be associated with ART initiation, although TRB diversity was observed to remain significantly below that of transplant donor controls even after long-term ART.

Material: unsorted PBMCs, obtained approximately 7.1 years after starting antiretroviral therapy. This clonotype was sampled from a man aged 50 or older with HIV.

The DNA is as follows: TGCGCCAGCAGCTTTCGGGACACAGATACGCAGTATTTT. Its coded protein is CASSFRDTDTQYF. The sequence links TRBV5-1 to TRBJ2-3; D gene: possibly TRBD2, on 5 matching bases. The germline V gene yields SGHRS for CDR1 and YFSETQ for CDR2. At the junction V is shortened by 2 bases and J by 2 bases, with 6 bases in between. The CDR3 runs 13 amino acids, cysteine and phenylalanine included. Only the CDR3 portion is preserved as DNA: 39 bases, with reading frame beginning at the first base.